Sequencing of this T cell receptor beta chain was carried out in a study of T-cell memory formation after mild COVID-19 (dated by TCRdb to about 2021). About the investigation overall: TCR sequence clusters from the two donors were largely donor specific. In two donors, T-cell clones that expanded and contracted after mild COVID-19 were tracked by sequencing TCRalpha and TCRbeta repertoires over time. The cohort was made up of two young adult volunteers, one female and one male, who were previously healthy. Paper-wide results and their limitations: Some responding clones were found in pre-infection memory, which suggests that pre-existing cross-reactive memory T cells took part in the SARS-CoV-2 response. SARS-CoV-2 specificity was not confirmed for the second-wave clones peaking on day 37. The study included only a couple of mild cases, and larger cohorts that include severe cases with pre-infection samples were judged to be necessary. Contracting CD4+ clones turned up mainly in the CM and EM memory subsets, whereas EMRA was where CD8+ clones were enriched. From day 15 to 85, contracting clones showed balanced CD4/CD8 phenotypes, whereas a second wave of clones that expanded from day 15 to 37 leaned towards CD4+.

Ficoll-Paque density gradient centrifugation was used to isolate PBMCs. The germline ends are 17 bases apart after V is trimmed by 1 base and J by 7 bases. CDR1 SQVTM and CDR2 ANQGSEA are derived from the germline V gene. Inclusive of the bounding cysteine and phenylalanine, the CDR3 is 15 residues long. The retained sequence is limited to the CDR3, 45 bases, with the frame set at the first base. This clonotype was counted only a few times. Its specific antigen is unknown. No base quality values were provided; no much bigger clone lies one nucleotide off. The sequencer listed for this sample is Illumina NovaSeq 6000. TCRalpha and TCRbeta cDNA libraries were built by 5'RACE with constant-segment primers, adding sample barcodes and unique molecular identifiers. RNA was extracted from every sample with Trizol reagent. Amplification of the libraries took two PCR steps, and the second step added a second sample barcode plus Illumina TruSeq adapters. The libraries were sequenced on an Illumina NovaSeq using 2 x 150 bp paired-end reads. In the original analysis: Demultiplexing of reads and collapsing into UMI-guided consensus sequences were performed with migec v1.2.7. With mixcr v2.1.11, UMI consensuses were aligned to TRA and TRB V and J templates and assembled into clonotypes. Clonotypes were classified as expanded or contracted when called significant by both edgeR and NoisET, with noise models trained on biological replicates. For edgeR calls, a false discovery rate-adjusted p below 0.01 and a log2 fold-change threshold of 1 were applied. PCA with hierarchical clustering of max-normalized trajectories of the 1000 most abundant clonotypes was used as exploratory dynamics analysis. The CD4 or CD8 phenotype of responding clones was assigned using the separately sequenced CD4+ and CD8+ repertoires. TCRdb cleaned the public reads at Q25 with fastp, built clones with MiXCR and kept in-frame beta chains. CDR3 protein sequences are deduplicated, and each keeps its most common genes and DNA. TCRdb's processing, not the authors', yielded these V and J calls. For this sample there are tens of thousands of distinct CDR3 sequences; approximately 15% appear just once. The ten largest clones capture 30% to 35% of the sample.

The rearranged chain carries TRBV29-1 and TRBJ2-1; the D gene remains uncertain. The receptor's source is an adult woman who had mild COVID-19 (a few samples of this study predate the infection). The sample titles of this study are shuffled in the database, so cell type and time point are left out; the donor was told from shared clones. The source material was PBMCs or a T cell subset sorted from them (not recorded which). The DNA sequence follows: TGCAGCGTTGAAGGCCTCTCCCTTGCCCCGAATGAGCAGTTCTTC. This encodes CSVEGLSLAPNEQFF.